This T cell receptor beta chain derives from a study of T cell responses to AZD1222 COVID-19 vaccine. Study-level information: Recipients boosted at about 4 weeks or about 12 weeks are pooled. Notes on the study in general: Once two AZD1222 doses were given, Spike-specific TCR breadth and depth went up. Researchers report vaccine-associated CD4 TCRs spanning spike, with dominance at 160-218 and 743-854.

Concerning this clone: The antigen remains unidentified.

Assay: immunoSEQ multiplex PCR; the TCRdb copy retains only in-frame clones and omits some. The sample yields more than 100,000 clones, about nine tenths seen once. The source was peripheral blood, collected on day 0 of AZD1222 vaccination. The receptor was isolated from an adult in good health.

The CDR3 DNA follows: TGTGCCAGCAAACCAAGAGCGGGGGGGCGAGAGACCCAGTACTTC. It codes for CASKPRAGGRETQYF. The chain combines TRBV2 with TRBJ2-5, with 10 bases identical to TRBD2. The germline V gene encodes CDR1 SNHLY and CDR2 FYNNEI. J was trimmed by 4 bases and V by 7 bases; bases with no gene match: 9. The CDR3 spans 15 residues.